These T cell receptor beta chains were read from a single sample in a study of T cells in Graves' hyperthyroidism and ophthalmopathy. MiXCR, run by TCRdb on the multiplex PCR reads, gives a single entry per CDR3 protein. Among around 300,000 distinct CDR3 sequences listed, approximately 13% were seen once. Sequenced: blood. These receptors were taken from a woman in her 40s with Graves' hyperthyroidism. CDR3s include the opening cysteine and the closing phenylalanine or tryptophan. A D gene is named only where the DNA matches it firmly. A row's size may be missing; if present it is once, few, many or a size class.

J gene: TRBJ2-1; D gene: TRBD2; clone size: many; V gene: TRBV2; CDR3 protein: CASSKGLAATYNEQFF; CDR3 DNA: TGTGCCAGCAGTAAAGGACTAGCGGCAACCTACAATGAGCAGTTCTTC
J gene: TRBJ1-2; D gene: TRBD1; clone size: few; V gene: TRBV4-1; CDR3 protein: CASRDRQKGNGYTF; CDR3 DNA: TGCGCCAGCAGGGACAGGCAAAAAGGCAATGGCTACACCTTC
J gene: TRBJ2-7; D gene: TRBD2; clone size: many; V gene: TRBV6-1; CDR3 protein: CASSGLAGTPYEQYF; CDR3 DNA: TGTGCCAGCAGTGGACTAGCGGGCACCCCCTACGAGCAGTACTTC
J gene: TRBJ2-1; D gene: NA; clone size: many; V gene: TRBV28; CDR3 protein: CASSLWRDSYNEQFF; CDR3 DNA: TGTGCCAGCAGTTTATGGCGGGACAGCTACAATGAGCAGTTCTTC
J gene: TRBJ2-7; D gene: TRBD2; clone size: many; V gene: TRBV7-6; CDR3 protein: CASTSGSSGSYYEQYF; CDR3 DNA: TGTGCCAGCACCTCCGGTTCTAGCGGGAGTTACTACGAGCAGTACTTC
J gene: TRBJ1-2; D gene: NA; clone size: NA; V gene: TRBV12-3/TRBV12-4; CDR3 protein: CATSPTGSKGGYTF; CDR3 DNA: TGTGCCACCTCCCCCACAGGGAGTAAGGGTGGCTACACCTTC
J gene: TRBJ1-4; D gene: NA; clone size: NA; V gene: TRBV29-1; CDR3 protein: CSVTRGGSRKLFF; CDR3 DNA: TGCAGCGTTACCCGGGGGGGCTCGAGAAAACTGTTTTTT
J gene: TRBJ2-2; D gene: NA; clone size: many; V gene: TRBV28; CDR3 protein: CASSPGVRGPPFTGELFF; CDR3 DNA: TGTGCCAGCAGTCCAGGGGTGAGGGGACCCCCATTCACCGGGGAGCTGTTTTTT
J gene: TRBJ1-1; D gene: NA; clone size: many; V gene: TRBV2; CDR3 protein: CASSEGRYTEAFF; CDR3 DNA: TGTGCCAGCAGTGAAGGGAGGTACACTGAAGCTTTCTTT
J gene: TRBJ1-4; D gene: NA; clone size: many; V gene: TRBV10-3; CDR3 protein: CAIRRTAERDEKLFF; CDR3 DNA: TGTGCCATCAGGAGGACGGCTGAGAGGGATGAAAAACTGTTTTTT
J gene: TRBJ2-7; D gene: TRBD1; clone size: many; V gene: TRBV6-1; CDR3 protein: CASSRAGQGLYEQYF; CDR3 DNA: TGTGCCAGCAGCCGGGCCGGACAGGGCCTCTACGAGCAGTACTTC